The rows below give T cell receptor beta chains drawn from one sample of a study of blood T cell repertoires in COVID-19. The assay was immunoSEQ multiplex PCR, and TCRdb's table has in-frame clones only and misses some. The repertoire holds roughly 270,000 clones, with over 75% as singletons. The sample comprised peripheral blood. The receptor source for this set is a man in his late teens or twenties with active or convalescent COVID-19. Each CDR3 is given with its conserved first and last residue. The D gene is left open where the match is weak.

D gene	V gene	CDR3 protein
NA	TRBV4-1	CASSQAVFPDIQYF
NA	TRBV7-3	CASSQGAASTDTQYF
TRBD2	TRBV13	CASSLRGDASGANVLTF
NA	TRBV25-1	CASSGLTANSGYTF
NA	TRBV2	CASSEQRNSPLHF
NA	TRBV18	CASSPNFSGDEKLFF
NA	TRBV15	CATSSTGGASDEQYF
TRBD1	TRBV3-1/TRBV3-2	CASSHLTGGTGELFF
NA	TRBV5-1	CASIPLGGPYNEQFF
TRBD1	TRBV9	CASSAELGAWDSYNSPLHF
NA	TRBV7-6	CASSLTDTIPYEQYF
NA	TRBV5-6	CASSLGADNSNYGYTF
NA	TRBV19	CASSIGRGPGDTQYF
NA	TRBV5-6	CASSLYRAGGNQPQHF
NA	TRBV10-3	CAISESQGSNYGYTF
NA	TRBV7-9	CASSFGQGGGYTF
NA	TRBV2	CASSDDSRSSPLHF
NA	TRBV29-1	CSVLGGADTGELFF
TRBD2	TRBV5-3	CARSPPPGGGEETQYF
NA	TRBV12-2	CASRFPPGTSGGAIDTQYF
TRBD1	TRBV6-5	CASSYGQGVFSPLHF
TRBD2	TRBV19	CASSMSGGGFYEQYF
TRBD2	TRBV7-9	CASSQLSGGGTDTQYF
TRBD1	TRBV5-1	CASSLEGAVTGELFF
NA	TRBV10-3	CAISESSRSSYNEQFF